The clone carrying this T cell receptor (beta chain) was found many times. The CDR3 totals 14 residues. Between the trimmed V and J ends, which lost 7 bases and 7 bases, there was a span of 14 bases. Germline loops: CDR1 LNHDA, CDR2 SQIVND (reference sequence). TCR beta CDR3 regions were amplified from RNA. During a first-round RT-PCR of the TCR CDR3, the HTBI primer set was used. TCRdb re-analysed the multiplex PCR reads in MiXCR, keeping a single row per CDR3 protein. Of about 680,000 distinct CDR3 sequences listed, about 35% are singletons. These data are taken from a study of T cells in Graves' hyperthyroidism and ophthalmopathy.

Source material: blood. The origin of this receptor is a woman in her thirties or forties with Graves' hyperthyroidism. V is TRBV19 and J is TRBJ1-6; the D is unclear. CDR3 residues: CASKVQAPNSPLHF. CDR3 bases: TGTGCCAGTAAGGTCCAGGCGCCGAATTCACCCCTCCACTTT.